These 29 T cell receptor beta chains were sequenced from one sample in a study of glioma-infiltrating T cells after dendritic cell vaccination. This table comes from immunoSEQ multiplex PCR, and its TCRdb copy is limited to in-frame clones, with some not included. Here the sample spans about 82,000 clones, 70% to 90% being singletons. Sample: blood, taken before dendritic cell vaccination. Receptors originate from a human donor with glioblastoma.

The V gene is TRBV13, the J gene TRBJ2-7; the match to TRBD2 covers 13 bases. This CDR3 comprises 15 residues. The V and J ends lost 6 bases and 3 bases, in that order; junction bases with no gene match: 5. Germline V gives CDR1 PRHDT, CDR2 FYEKMQ (reference sequence). The CDR3 DNA is TGTGCCAGCAGTCGCGGGACTAGCGGGATCTACGAGCAGTACTTC. This sequence encodes CASSRGTSGIYEQYF.

V gene TRBV6-6 combines with J gene TRBJ1-2; possible D gene TRBD1, 6 bases. CDR1 MNHNY and CDR2 SVGAGI come from the germline V gene (reference sequence). Trimming stripped 0 bases from V and 8 bases from J, with 16 bases between. The CDR3 runs to 15 residues. CDR3 sequence: CASSYSGRGNEGYTF. Here the CDR3 DNA reads TGTGCCAGCAGTTACTCAGGCAGGGGAAATGAGGGCTACACCTTC.

The chain joins TRBV7-8 to TRBJ1-2; no clear D gene. Germline assignment: CDR1 SGHVS and CDR2 FQNEAQ. Trimming cost V 5 bases and J 4 bases, with 11 bases left between them. The CDR3 length is 13 residues. CDR3 loop: CASSGRVGYGYTF. The CDR3 nucleotides are TGTGCCAGCAGCGGGCGGGTCGGCTATGGCTACACCTTC.

The chain uses TRBV4-2 and TRBJ2-1, with D possibly matching TRBD2 (6 bases). Between the trimmed V and J ends, which lost 2 bases and 5 bases, there was a span of 10 bases. Germline-derived CDR1 and CDR2 are LGHNA and YNFKEQ. The CDR3 spans 14 residues. CDR3: CASSQPGLHNEQFF. The CDR3 nucleotides are TGTGCCAGCAGCCAACCGGGACTCCACAATGAGCAGTTCTTC.

The J gene is TRBJ2-5, the V gene TRBV14; 11 nucleotides agree with TRBD1. Germline loops: CDR1 SGHDN, CDR2 FVKESK. This CDR3 contains 16 residues. V lost 4 bases to trimming and J lost 4 bases; unmatched junction nucleotides: 8. This chain's CDR3 is CASSLSGTGGRETQYF. The CDR3 region has the DNA TGTGCCAGCAGCCTCTCCGGGACAGGGGGACGAGAGACCCAGTACTTC.

V gene TRBV10-3 combines with J gene TRBJ2-7; possibly TRBD2 for D (5 bases). Germline V gives CDR1 ENHRY, CDR2 SYGVKD. This CDR3 has 13 amino acids. Trimming cost V 10 bases and J 2 bases, with 15 bases left between them. The DNA for the CDR3 is TGTGCCACTACGAGTCGGGAAGCCTACGAGCAGTACTTC. Protein product: CATTSREAYEQYF.

The rearrangement links TRBV18 to TRBJ1-2, with 9 bases matching TRBD1. The V and J ends lost 3 bases and 5 bases, in that order; junction bases with no gene match: 1. CDR1 is KGHSH and CDR2 is LQKENI in the germline V gene. The CDR3 has 13 amino acids. The CDR3 DNA reads TGTGCCAGCTCACCTGGGACAGGGTATGGCTACACCTTC. Protein product: CASSPGTGYGYTF.

The chain joins TRBV19 to TRBJ2-5; the match to TRBD2 covers 11 bases. Germline-derived CDR1 and CDR2 are LNHDA and SQIVND (reference sequence). The CDR3 extends over 18 amino acids. V lost 3 bases to trimming and J lost 2 bases; unmatched junction nucleotides: 11. DNA for the CDR3: TGTGCCAGTAGTATTCGTGTGGGGACTAGCGGAGATCAAGAGACCCAGTACTTC. Translated, it gives CASSIRVGTSGDQETQYF.

The V and J genes are TRBV2 and TRBJ1-5, with unresolved D. V lost 5 bases, J lost 2 bases, and 7 bases lay in between. The CDR3 covers 13 residues. Germline V gene lookup returns CDR1 SNHLY and CDR2 FYNNEI. DNA for the CDR3: TGTGCCAGCAGTCCTATTCGCAATCAGCCCCAGCATTTT. Encoded protein: CASSPIRNQPQHF.

The rearrangement joins TRBV4-1 to TRBJ1-1, with D maybe TRBD1 (6 bases). Between the trimmed V and J ends, which lost 1 base and 10 bases, there was a span of 13 bases. The CDR3 totals 13 residues. The V gene's germline CDR1 is MGHRA and CDR2 YSYEKL. CDR3: CASSQAMDRGAFF. Here the CDR3 DNA reads TGCGCCAGCAGCCAAGCCATGGACAGAGGAGCTTTCTTT.

The CDR3 DNA sequence: TGTGCCAGCAGCGGCTTTCCCCCGACGGGGGGGCAGTATTTT. Translated: CASSGFPPTGGQYF. The chain uses TRBV5-6 and TRBJ2-3; 7 nucleotides agree with TRBD2. The CDR3 contains 14 residues. Germline-derived CDR1 and CDR2 are SGHDT and YYEEEE. The V gene end was trimmed by 4 bases and the J gene end by 11 bases; junction bases not matched to a gene: 13. The full variable domain, with the rest looked up from reference TRBV5-6 and TRBJ2-3, is DAGVTQSPTHLIKTRGQQVTLRCSPKSGHDTVSWYQQALGQGPQFIFQYYEEEERQRGNFPDRFSGHQFPNYSSELNVNALLLGDSALYLCASSGFPPTGGQYFGPGTRLTVL.

The chain is built from TRBV5-4 and TRBJ2-7, with D possibly TRBD1 on 7 matching bases. Trimming stripped 7 bases from V and 3 bases from J, with 14 bases between. The CDR3 runs 13 residues. Germline CDR1 reads SGHNT; CDR2 reads YYREEE (reference sequence). The CDR3 sequence is CASGPQGGYEQYF. The DNA of the CDR3 is TGTGCCAGCGGACCCCAGGGGGGCTACGAGCAGTACTTC.

The rearrangement links TRBV20-1 to TRBJ2-5; 7 bases match TRBD1. The ends lost 6 bases at V and 5 bases at J; junction bases unmatched: 3. This CDR3 contains 11 residues. Germline assignment: CDR1 DFQATT and CDR2 SNEGSKA (reference sequence). CDR3: CSAQTGETQYF. In nucleotides, the CDR3 is TGCAGTGCCCAGACAGGGGAGACCCAGTACTTC.

The chain recombines TRBV7-8 with TRBJ2-2; 9 nucleotides match TRBD1. Trimming cost V 6 bases and J 3 bases; bases outside gene matches: 14. In germline, CDR1 is SGHVS, CDR2 FQNEAQ. The CDR3 loop spans 18 amino acids. For the CDR3, the DNA is TGTGCCAGCAGAAACCTGGCGGGACAGGGTCTAGACACCGGGGAGCTGTTTTTT. This codes for CASRNLAGQGLDTGELFF.

This clone was picked up one time. For the CDR3, the DNA is TGTGCCAGCAGCTCGACAGGGGGGGAGGCCTTGGCTTTCTTT. Translation: CASSSTGGEALAFF. The chain couples TRBV7-3 to TRBJ1-1; TRBD1 agrees at 9 bases. This CDR3 has 14 residues. V shed 4 bases, J shed 11 bases, and the junction held 11 bases outside the gene matches. Germline lookup yields CDR1 SGHTA and CDR2 FQGTGA.

The J gene is TRBJ1-4, the V gene TRBV2; TRBD1 matches 9 bases. This CDR3 is built from 15 residues. The germline V gene has CDR1 SNHLY and CDR2 FYNNEI. V shed 6 bases, J shed 7 bases, and the junction held 9 bases outside the gene matches. In DNA, the CDR3 is TGTGCCAGCAGACGACCGGGACAGGGAAGTGAAAAACTGTTTTTT. Protein product: CASRRPGQGSEKLFF.

The chain uses TRBV9 and TRBJ1-1, with 9 bases matching TRBD1. CDR1 SGDLS and CDR2 YYNGEE come from the germline V gene. Trimming took 0 bases from V and 4 from J; bases not matched to a gene: 4. The CDR3 consists of 15 residues. The CDR3, as DNA: TGTGCCAGCAGCGTAGGGGGGACAGGGAGCACTGAAGCTTTCTTT. Its protein is CASSVGGTGSTEAFF.

J is TRBJ2-1 and V is TRBV6-5; maybe TRBD1 (5 bases). This CDR3 has 15 amino acids. CDR1 and CDR2 (germline): MNHEY, SVGAGI. The V end was cut by 2 bases, the J end by 3 bases, with 11 bases between. In DNA form, the CDR3 reads TGTGCCAGCAGTTACCTCGACAGCAACTACAATGAGCAGTTCTTC. This encodes CASSYLDSNYNEQFF.

This chain connects TRBV5-6 to TRBJ1-5; the D gene is possibly TRBD1 (5 bases). This CDR3 has 14 residues. With 0 bases removed from V and 7 bases from J, the gap between germline ends came to 11 bases. Germline values: CDR1 SGHDT, CDR2 YYEEEE. CDR3 region: CASSLGQGRQPQHF. In DNA form, the CDR3 reads TGTGCCAGCAGCTTGGGGCAGGGTAGACAGCCCCAGCATTTT.

The genes are TRBV4-1 and TRBJ2-1, with 8 bases identical to TRBD1. Germline CDR1 is MGHRA and CDR2 is YSYEKL. Trimming at V came to 4 bases and at J to 0 bases, leaving 5 bases not matched to a gene. The CDR3 covers 16 residues. In DNA, the CDR3 is TGCGCCAGCAGCCGGATGACAGGGGCCTCCTACAATGAGCAGTTCTTC. It specifies CASSRMTGASYNEQFF.

This clone is a singleton in its sample. V usage is TRBV5-1 and J usage is TRBJ1-5; D gene unclear. The germline V gene has CDR1 SGHRS and CDR2 YFSETQ. This CDR3 is 13 amino acids long. V gave up 0 bases and J gave up 8 bases, with 9 bases separating them. DNA of the CDR3: TGCGCCAGCAGCTTGGGGAACGGAGAGCCCCAGCATTTT. Translation: CASSLGNGEPQHF.

The V gene is TRBV10-3, the J gene TRBJ2-1; 10 bases line up with TRBD1. The CDR3 is made up of 15 amino acids. V shed 7 bases, J shed 7 bases, and the junction held 10 bases outside the gene matches. CDR1 is ENHRY, CDR2 SYGVKD, per germline. Here the CDR3 reads CAITLGQGEKNEQFF. The CDR3 DNA reads as TGTGCCATCACCCTAGGACAGGGGGAGAAGAATGAGCAGTTCTTC.

This chain joins TRBV6-6 and TRBJ2-3, with D maybe TRBD1 (6 bases). The ends were cut back, 7 bases at V and 1 base at J, with 12 bases in the middle. In germline, CDR1 is MNHNY, CDR2 SVGAGI (reference sequence). The CDR3 totals 14 residues. The CDR3 DNA reads TGTGCCAGCACCGACAGGTTCGGCACAGATACGCAGTATTTT. Protein product: CASTDRFGTDTQYF.

The chain carries TRBV10-3 and TRBJ2-5, with 7 nucleotides matching TRBD1. The V gene end was trimmed by 6 bases and the J gene end by 2 bases; junction bases not matched to a gene: 6. CDR3 size: 14 residues. Germline CDR1 ENHRY, CDR2 SYGVKD. In nucleotides, the CDR3 is TGTGCCATCAGCAAACAGGGGAAACAAGAGACCCAGTACTTC. Translation: CAISKQGKQETQYF.

The CDR3 nucleotides are TGTGCCAGCAGCTCGGCGGACCAAGAGACCCAGTACTTC. The encoded protein is CASSSADQETQYF. The chain has TRBV5-4 and TRBJ2-5; the D is unclear. The CDR3 length is 13 residues. CDR1 SGHNT and CDR2 YYREEE come from the germline V gene (reference sequence). Trimming shortened V by 3 bases and J by 0 bases, and 6 bases separated the two germline ends.

This clone has only a few counts. The gene calls are TRBV4-1 and TRBJ1-1; D is ambiguous. The V gene's germline CDR1 is MGHRA and CDR2 YSYEKL. V was cut by 1 base and J by 5 bases, with 20 bases left in between. The CDR3 loop spans 17 amino acids. The CDR3 is CASSQVVGGGVGTEAFF. In DNA form, the CDR3 reads TGCGCCAGCAGCCAAGTTGTGGGCGGAGGTGTCGGAACTGAAGCTTTCTTT.

This clone is a singleton in its sample. V is TRBV27 and J is TRBJ1-6, with no clear D. Germline V CDR1 and CDR2: MNHEY, SMNVEV (reference sequence). The CDR3 runs to 15 residues. The V gene lost 4 bases and the J gene lost 4 bases, with 11 bases spanning the gap. CDR3 nucleotides: TGTGCCAGCAGTTCGGTGGAGAGGTATAATTCACCCCTCCACTTT. Translated: CASSSVERYNSPLHF.

V usage is TRBV10-3 and J usage is TRBJ2-7, with 7 bases identical to TRBD2. There are 15 residues in the CDR3. Germline V gives CDR1 ENHRY, CDR2 SYGVKD. Unmatched junction bases numbered 8, after V lost 6 bases and J lost 0 bases. CDR3 sequence reads: CAISPGSGDSYEQYF. The CDR3 DNA is TGTGCCATCAGCCCGGGCAGCGGGGACTCCTACGAGCAGTACTTC.

This chain links TRBV5-1 with TRBJ1-1, with TRBD1 matching 9 bases. Germline V CDR1 and CDR2: SGHRS, YFSETQ. The CDR3 has 14 residues. The V gene end was trimmed by 2 bases and the J gene end by 8 bases; junction bases not matched to a gene: 7. The CDR3: CASSFGGQGNEAFF. DNA of the CDR3: TGCGCCAGCAGCTTTGGGGGACAGGGAAACGAAGCTTTCTTT.